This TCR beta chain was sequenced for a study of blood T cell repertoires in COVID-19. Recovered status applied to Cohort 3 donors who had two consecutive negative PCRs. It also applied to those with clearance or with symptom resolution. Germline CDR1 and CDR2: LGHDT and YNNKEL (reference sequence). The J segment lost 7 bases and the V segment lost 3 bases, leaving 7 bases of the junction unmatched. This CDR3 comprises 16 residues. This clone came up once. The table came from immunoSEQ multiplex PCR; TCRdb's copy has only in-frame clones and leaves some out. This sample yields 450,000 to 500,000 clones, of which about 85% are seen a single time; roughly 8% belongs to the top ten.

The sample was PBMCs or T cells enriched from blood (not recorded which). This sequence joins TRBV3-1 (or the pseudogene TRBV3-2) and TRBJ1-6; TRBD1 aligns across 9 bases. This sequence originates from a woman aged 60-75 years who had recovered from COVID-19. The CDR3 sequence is CASSQGTGFRNSPLHF. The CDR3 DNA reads TGTGCCAGCAGCCAGGGGACAGGGTTTCGCAATTCACCCCTCCACTTT.